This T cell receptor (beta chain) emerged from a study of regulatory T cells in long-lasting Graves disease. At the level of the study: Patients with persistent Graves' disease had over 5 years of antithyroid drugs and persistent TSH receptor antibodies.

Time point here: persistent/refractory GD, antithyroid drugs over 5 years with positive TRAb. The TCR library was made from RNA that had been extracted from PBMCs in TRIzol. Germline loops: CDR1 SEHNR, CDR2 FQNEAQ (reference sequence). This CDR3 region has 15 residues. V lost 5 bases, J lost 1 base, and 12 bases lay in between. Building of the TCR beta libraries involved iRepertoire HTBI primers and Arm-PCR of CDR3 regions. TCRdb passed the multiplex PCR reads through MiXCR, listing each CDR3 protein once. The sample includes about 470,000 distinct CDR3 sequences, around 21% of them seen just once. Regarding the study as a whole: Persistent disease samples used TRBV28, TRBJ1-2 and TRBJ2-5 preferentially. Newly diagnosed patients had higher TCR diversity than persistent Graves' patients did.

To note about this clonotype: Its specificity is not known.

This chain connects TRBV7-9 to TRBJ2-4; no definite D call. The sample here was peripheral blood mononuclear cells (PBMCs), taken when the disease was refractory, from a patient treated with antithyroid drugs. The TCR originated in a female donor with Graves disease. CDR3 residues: CASSPPRRAKNIQYF. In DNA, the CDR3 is TGTGCCAGCAGCCCACCCAGGCGCGCCAAAAACATTCAGTACTTC.